Included here is one T cell receptor (beta chain) sequence, with context. Measured with immunoSEQ multiplex PCR; TCRdb has only the in-frame clones, and not every one. The sample yields about 250,000 clones, 65% to 90% seen once. The data derive from a study of blood T cell repertoires in COVID-19. This CDR3 contains 15 residues. V dropped 6 bases and J dropped 5 bases, with 18 bases sitting between them. CDR1 is KGHDR and CDR2 is SFDVKD in the germline V gene. J is TRBJ1-2 and V is TRBV24-1; D unclear. The clonotype originates from a woman aged 45 to 65 with acute COVID-19. Sequencing was done on a sample of PBMCs or T cells enriched from blood (not recorded which). Here the CDR3 reads CATSMRSDNGYGYTF. The CDR3 bases are TGTGCCACCAGTATGAGGTCGGATAATGGGTATGGCTACACCTTC.